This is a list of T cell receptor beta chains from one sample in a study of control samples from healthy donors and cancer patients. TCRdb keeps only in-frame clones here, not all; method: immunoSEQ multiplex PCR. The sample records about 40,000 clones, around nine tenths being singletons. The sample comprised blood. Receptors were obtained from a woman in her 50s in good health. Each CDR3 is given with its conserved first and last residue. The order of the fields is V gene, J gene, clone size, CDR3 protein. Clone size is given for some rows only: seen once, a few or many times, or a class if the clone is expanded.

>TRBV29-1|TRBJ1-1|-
CSVVFSSHEAFF
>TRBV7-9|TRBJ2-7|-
CASSLDTYEQYF
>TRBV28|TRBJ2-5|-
CASSPDRGRNQETQYF
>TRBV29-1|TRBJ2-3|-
CSVPEGERTDTQYF
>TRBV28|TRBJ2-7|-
CASRTGTVYEQYF
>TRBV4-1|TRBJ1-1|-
CASGDTARSTEAFF
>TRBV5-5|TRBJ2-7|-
CASSLSQGEYEQYF
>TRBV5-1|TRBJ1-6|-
CASSLDSMNSPLHF
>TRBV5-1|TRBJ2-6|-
CASSLAGGRGSGANVLTF
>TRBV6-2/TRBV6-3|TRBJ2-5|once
CASSRRTGRGTQYF
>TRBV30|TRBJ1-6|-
CAWTGGSSPLHF
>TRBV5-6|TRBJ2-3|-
CASKQRGHTDTQYF
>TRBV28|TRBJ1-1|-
CASSLTGGRTEAFF
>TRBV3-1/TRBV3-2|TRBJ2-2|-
CASSQLTDTGELFF
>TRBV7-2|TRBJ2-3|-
CASRRGGRVTDTQYF
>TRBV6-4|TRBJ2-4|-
CASIRKSSEGAGVKNIQYF